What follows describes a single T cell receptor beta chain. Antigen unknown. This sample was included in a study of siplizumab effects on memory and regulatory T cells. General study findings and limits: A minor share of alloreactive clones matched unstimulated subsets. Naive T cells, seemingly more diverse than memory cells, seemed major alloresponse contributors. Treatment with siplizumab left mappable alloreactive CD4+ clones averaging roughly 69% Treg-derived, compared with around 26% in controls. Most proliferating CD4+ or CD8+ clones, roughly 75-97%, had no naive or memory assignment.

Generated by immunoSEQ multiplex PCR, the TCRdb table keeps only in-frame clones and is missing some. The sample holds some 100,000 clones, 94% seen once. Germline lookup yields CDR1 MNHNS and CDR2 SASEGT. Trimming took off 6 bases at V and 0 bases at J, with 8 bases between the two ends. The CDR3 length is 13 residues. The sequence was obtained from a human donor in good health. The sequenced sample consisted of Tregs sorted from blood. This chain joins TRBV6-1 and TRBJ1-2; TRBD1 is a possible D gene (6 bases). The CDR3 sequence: CASSRGANYGYTF. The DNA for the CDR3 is TGTGCCAGCAGCAGGGGAGCTAACTATGGCTACACCTTC.